This T cell receptor (beta chain) was identified during a study of lung T cells in sarcoidosis with Löfgren's syndrome (dated by TCRdb to the late 2010s). General notes on the study: Sarcoidosis was characterized as a granulomatous disease that is mostly pulmonary, in which CD4+ T cells accumulate in bronchoalveolar lavage fluid. The repertoire analyses focused on Löfgren's syndrome patients. Here is what the overall study found, with its caveats: TRAV12-1 and TRBV2 CDR3 motifs were reported to be shared among multiple Löfgren's syndrome patients, suggesting public CD4+ TCR repertoires. In alphabeta pairing analysis, TRAV12-1 was found to pair preferentially with TRBV2, and CDR3 homology was shown by the resulting paired TCRs. Recognition of a sarcoidosis-associated antigen was merely suggested, with the antigen itself still putative and unidentified. Compared with control subjects, Lofgren's syndrome patients were reported to have TRAV12-1 and TRBV2 as the most expanded V gene segments.

A note on this clonotype: The clone's antigen remains unknown. Base quality data are lacking; no much larger clone is found one base away.

The listed sequencing device is Illumina MiSeq. TCRdb reworked the public reads: Q25 trimming with fastp, MiXCR clone assembly, productive beta chains retained. CDR3 protein duplicates are merged, each entry listing the most common genes and DNA. The table for this sample lists 50,000 to 65,000 distinct CDR3 sequences; 21% of them were counted only once. Jointly, the top ten make up about 2.2% of the sample. From a lookup of the germline V gene, CDR1 and CDR2 are MNHEY and SVGAGI. V is reduced by 10 bases and J by 5 bases, leaving a spacing of 18 bases between them. Inclusive of the bounding cysteine and phenylalanine, the CDR3 is 13 residues long. The read is trimmed to its CDR3 DNA, 39 bases read in frame from base 1.

The sample comprised CD4+ T cells from PBMCs. The chain is assembled from TRBV6-5 and TRBJ2-7; the D gene lacks a confident call. This sequence originates from a human donor with sarcoidosis (Löfgren's syndrome or another form), or a control subject (not recorded which). The nucleotide sequence is TGTGCCACCTTCAGGATAAATCCTCACGAGCAGTACTTC. Translated, this is CATFRINPHEQYF.